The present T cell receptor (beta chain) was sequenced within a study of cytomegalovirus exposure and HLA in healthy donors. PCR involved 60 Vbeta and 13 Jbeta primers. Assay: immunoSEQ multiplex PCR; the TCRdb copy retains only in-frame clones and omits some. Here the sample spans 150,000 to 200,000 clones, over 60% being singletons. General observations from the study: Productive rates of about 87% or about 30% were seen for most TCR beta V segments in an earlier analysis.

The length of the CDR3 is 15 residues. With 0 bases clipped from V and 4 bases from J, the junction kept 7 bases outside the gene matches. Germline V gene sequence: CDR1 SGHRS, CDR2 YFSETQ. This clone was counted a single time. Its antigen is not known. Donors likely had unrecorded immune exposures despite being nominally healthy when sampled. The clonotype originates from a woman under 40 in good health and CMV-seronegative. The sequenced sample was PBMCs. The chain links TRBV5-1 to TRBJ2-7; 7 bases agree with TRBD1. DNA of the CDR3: TGCGCCAGCAGCTTGGGCCCCGGGACAGCGTACGAGCAGTACTTC. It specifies CASSLGPGTAYEQYF.